This T cell receptor beta chain appears in the sequencing data of a study of PD-L1 blockade in urothelial cancer. Time point here: peripheral blood 6 weeks after treatment start. Here immunoSEQ multiplex PCR was the method, and the copy in TCRdb shows in-frame clones only, minus some. Of more than 90,000 clones in the sample, over 80% were seen once. Germline V CDR1 and CDR2: SGHRS, YFSETQ. The CDR3 is made up of 13 amino acids. Trimming shortened V by 0 bases and J by 7 bases, and 10 bases separated the two germline ends. The source material was PBMCs, sampled around atezolizumab (anti-PD-L1) treatment. This receptor was identified in a man aged 65-85 years with urothelial cancer. The genes are TRBV5-1 and TRBJ1-1; unclear D gene. The CDR3 loop reads CASSLAGRDEAFF. The CDR3 bases are TGCGCCAGCAGCTTGGCTGGGAGGGATGAAGCTTTCTTT. Full variable domain (remainder filled in from reference TRBV5-1 and TRBJ1-1): KAGVTQTPRYLIKTRGQQVTLSCSPISGHRSVSWYQQTPGQGLQFLFEYFSETQRNKGNFPGRFSGRQFSNSRSEMNVSTLELGDSALYLCASSLAGRDEAFFGQGTRLTVV.